The 7 T cell receptor beta chains reported below all come from one sample, sequenced in a study of cytomegalovirus exposure and HLA in healthy donors. Primers: 60 Vbeta forward and 13 Jbeta reverse. Sequencing used immunoSEQ multiplex PCR; TCRdb keeps in-frame clones, though not all of them. Here the sample spans 150,000 or so clones, 65% to 80% being singletons. The sample taken for sequencing was PBMCs. These receptors were taken from a middle-aged man in good health and CMV-seropositive.

As to this clone: The junction shows a germline mismatch at one end, possibly a read error. The chain couples TRBV7-8 to TRBJ2-4; 9 nucleotides align to TRBD1. In germline, CDR1 is SGHVS, CDR2 FQNEAQ. The CDR3 contains 15 residues. CDR3 nucleotides: TGTGCCAGCAGCCCAACACAGGGGGCTGGGAACAGTCAGTACTTC. The encoded protein is CASSPTQGAGNSQYF.

The rearrangement uses TRBV6-1 and TRBJ1-4; 7 nucleotides agree with TRBD1. Germline CDR1 and CDR2: MNHNS and SASEGT. V gave up 4 bases and J gave up 4 bases; unmatched junction bases: 3. This CDR3 contains 14 residues. The CDR3, as DNA: TGTGCCAGCAGTGTTGGGGACAGTAATGAAAAACTGTTTTTT. Protein: CASSVGDSNEKLFF.

This clone was picked up one time. The rearrangement uses TRBV13 and TRBJ2-7; 12 nucleotides line up with TRBD2. With V trimmed by 2 bases and J by 7 bases, 9 bases remained unmatched. CDR1 is PRHDT and CDR2 is FYEKMQ in the germline V gene (reference sequence). CDR3 length: 16 amino acids. This chain's CDR3 is CASSLSYRGLAGEQYF. Here the CDR3 DNA reads TGTGCCAGCAGCTTATCATACCGAGGACTAGCGGGGGAGCAGTACTTC. The variable domain in full, with the rest retrieved from reference TRBV13 and TRBJ2-7, is AAGVIQSPRHLIKEKRETATLKCYPIPRHDTVYWYQQGPGQDPQFLISFYEKMQSDKGSIPDRFSAQQFSDYHSELNMSSLELGDSALYFCASSLSYRGLAGEQYFGPGTRLTVT.

This sequence joins TRBV6-1 and TRBJ2-5; D might be TRBD1 (5 bases). Germline V lookup: CDR1 MNHNS, CDR2 SASEGT. The CDR3 runs to 15 residues. V was shortened by 7 bases and J by 5 bases, with 20 bases between the two germline ends. Here the CDR3 DNA reads TGTGCCAGCACCCCCCATGGGGCATACTCGGAGACCCAGTACTTC. Translation: CASTPHGAYSETQYF.

The V and J genes are TRBV28 and TRBJ1-2; 8 nucleotides agree with TRBD1. J lost 0 bases, V lost 5 bases, and 11 bases had no gene match. Germline-derived CDR1 and CDR2 are MDHEN and SYDVKM. CDR3 length: 17 amino acids. CDR3 sequence (DNA): TGTGCCAGCAGTCCTAGGACAGGGAAGGTTACTAACTATGGCTACACCTTC. Its translation is CASSPRTGKVTNYGYTF.

This sequence joins TRBV5-1 and TRBJ2-6; 7 bases match TRBD1. CDR1 and CDR2 from the germline V gene are SGHRS and YFSETQ. Trimming cost V 4 bases and J 0 bases; bases outside gene matches: 13. This CDR3 contains 19 residues. The CDR3 DNA reads TGCGCCAGCAGCCGCAGGGGGAGTCCCCCAAACTCTGGGGCCAACGTCCTGACTTTC. Residues: CASSRRGSPPNSGANVLTF.

The chain couples TRBV10-3 to TRBJ1-1, with D perhaps TRBD1 (6 bases). Trimming removed 0 bases at V and 7 bases at J, with 15 bases between. This CDR3 is built from 15 residues. The germline V gene has CDR1 ENHRY and CDR2 SYGVKD. CDR3 protein: CAISESRGGVDEAFF. Written as DNA, the CDR3 is TGTGCCATCAGTGAGTCGAGGGGGGGCGTGGATGAAGCTTTCTTT.